This T cell receptor (beta chain) was found in a study of graft-versus-host responses after intestinal transplantation. Study-wide context: Among the recipients, all got anti-thymocyte globulin induction and then tacrolimus and steroids for about 3 years.

With respect to this clone: Its matching antigen is unknown.

Germline-derived CDR1 and CDR2 are LNHNV and YYDKDF (reference sequence). Unmatched junction bases numbered 10, after V lost 0 bases and J lost 3 bases. This CDR3 has 17 residues. Sequenced by immunoSEQ multiplex PCR; TCRdb stores in-frame clones only, minus some. The data show roughly 100,000 clones, roughly 93% seen once. Sequences were derived from unstimulated CD8+ T cells sorted from spleen or lymph node cells, sampled before intestinal transplant. This receptor was obtained from a human donor who received an intestinal transplant. The genes are TRBV15 and TRBJ2-7; 8 nucleotides agree with TRBD1. Here the CDR3 DNA reads TGTGCCACCAGCAGAGATAGAGGGACAGGACGGATCTACGAGCAGTACTTC. This codes for CATSRDRGTGRIYEQYF.